The T cell receptor beta chain described here comes from a study of identical twins. TCRdb re-derived calls from the 5' RACE reads in MiXCR, one entry per CDR3 protein. The repertoire holds roughly 480,000 distinct CDR3 sequences, with approximately 25% as singletons. CDR3 length: 12 amino acids. Trimming stripped 0 bases from V and 11 bases from J, with 11 bases between. Germline CDR1 SGHDT, CDR2 YYEEEE. These same data were also listed under a study on T cells expressing NK-cell markers.

Sequenced: CD4+ T cells sorted from blood. The chain uses TRBV5-6 and TRBJ1-1, with D possibly being TRBD1 (5 bases). The sequence derives from a woman younger than 35 in good health. CDR3 nucleotide sequence: TGTGCCAGCAGCTTGGCTTTGGGGGGGGCTTTCTTT. This translates into CASSLALGGAFF. Filled out from reference TRBV5-6 and TRBJ1-1, the complete variable domain reads DAGVTQSPTHLIKTRGQQVTLRCSPKSGHDTVSWYQQALGQGPQFIFQYYEEEERQRGNFPDRFSGHQFPNYSSELNVNALLLGDSALYLCASSLALGGAFFGQGTRLTVV.